The 5 T cell receptor beta chains given below trace back to one sample, sequenced in a study of T cells after yellow fever vaccination. TCRdb itself ran the 5' RACE reads through MiXCR, one entry per CDR3 protein. The sample includes 300,000 to 400,000 distinct CDR3 sequences, about 8.3% of them seen just once. Sample: PBMCs, taken approximately 47 days after the first yellow fever vaccination. The source of these receptors is a man aged 18 to 30 who received the YFV17D yellow fever vaccine.

The V call is TRBV7-2, the J call TRBJ1-1, with D possibly being TRBD1 (6 bases). CDR1 and CDR2 (germline): SGHTA, FQGNSA. V was cut by 3 bases and J by 7 bases, with 15 bases left in between. CDR3 length: 14 residues. The CDR3 bases are TGTGCCAGCAGCTTGGACAACAGGGCGCTTGAAGCTTTCTTT. This encodes CASSLDNRALEAFF.

V gene TRBV18 combines with J gene TRBJ1-1; D call uncertain. This CDR3 contains 15 residues. Germline CDR1 reads KGHSH; CDR2 reads LQKENI. Trimming stripped 0 bases from V and 1 base from J, with 9 bases between. For the CDR3, the DNA is TGTGCCAGCTCACCACCAAACAGAAAGAACACTGAAGCTTTCTTT. Translation gives CASSPPNRKNTEAFF.

This clonotype showed up many times. The CDR3 loop is CASSPARETQYF. CDR3 sequence (DNA): TGTGCCAGCAGCCCGGCACGGGAGACCCAGTACTTC. The V and J genes are TRBV7-2 and TRBJ2-5; D gene uncertain. Between the trimmed V and J ends, which lost 5 bases and 5 bases, there was a span of 9 bases. Germline V CDR1 and CDR2: SGHTA, FQGNSA. CDR3 length equals 12 residues.

This clonotype was seen more than once but under ten times. The chain uses TRBV6-5 and TRBJ2-3, with 7 bases identical to TRBD1. The CDR3 loop spans 15 amino acids. From germline, CDR1 is MNHEY and CDR2 SVGAGI. The V segment lost 2 bases and the J segment 2 bases; nucleotides outside the gene matches: 4. The CDR3 loop is CASSYRGQITDTQYF. Here the CDR3 DNA reads TGTGCCAGCAGTTACAGGGGACAGATCACAGATACGCAGTATTTT.

The chain has TRBV5-1 and TRBJ1-2; the D gene is possibly TRBD1 (5 bases). Germline V CDR1 and CDR2: SGHRS, YFSETQ. The CDR3 consists of 15 residues. V was shortened by 3 bases and J by 0 bases, with 12 bases between the two germline ends. The CDR3 nucleotides are TGCGCCAGCAGCTCAGGGACGAGAACTAACTATGGCTACACCTTC. It specifies CASSSGTRTNYGYTF.